A single sample is the source of the 27 T cell receptor beta chains below, sequenced in a study of somatic mutations in cytotoxic T cells in rheumatoid arthritis. Some clones are missing from TCRdb's copy, which holds only in-frame ones; the method was immunoSEQ multiplex PCR. The sample contains approximately 10,000 clones, around 85% of which appear only once. Specimen: CD8+ T cells sorted from blood. The receptors derive from a woman aged 45-65 years in good health.

CDR3 in amino acids: CASSLSEAGYEQYF. The CDR3 bases are TGTGCCAGCAGTTTATCGGAAGCGGGCTACGAGCAGTACTTC. V and J are TRBV27 and TRBJ2-7; D may be TRBD2 (6 bases). Per the germline V gene, CDR1 is MNHEY and CDR2 is SMNVEV (reference sequence). V lost 0 bases, J lost 3 bases, and 9 bases lay in between. CDR3 length equals 14 residues.

The rearrangement links TRBV10-1 to TRBJ2-4, with a weak D call TRBD1 (6 bases). Germline CDR1 and CDR2: WNHNN and SYGVQD (reference sequence). The germline V and J ends were trimmed by 7 bases and 4 bases, with 17 bases remaining between them. This CDR3 has 15 amino acids. The DNA of the CDR3 is TGCGCCAGCATTCGACCCGGGACAAGGAAAAACATTCAGTACTTC. This translates into CASIRPGTRKNIQYF.

This clone was seen a few times. This CDR3 reads CSVDQGDNEKLFF. CDR3 nucleotide sequence: TGCAGCGTTGACCAGGGCGATAATGAAAAACTGTTTTTT. The genes are TRBV29-1 and TRBJ1-4, with D possibly matching TRBD1 (5 bases). This CDR3 is 13 amino acids long. CDR1 and CDR2 from the germline V gene are SQVTM and ANQGSEA. Trimming removed 3 bases at V and 4 bases at J, with 9 bases between.

The V and J genes are TRBV5-1 and TRBJ2-5, with 11 bases fitting TRBD2. The J call is doubtful: the DNA matches TRBJ2-7 better. CDR3 length: 15 residues. CDR1 is SGHRS, CDR2 YFSETQ, per germline. The CDR3 region is CASSLMTSGAYEQYF. As DNA, the CDR3 is TGCGCCAGCAGCTTGATGACTAGCGGGGCCTACGAGCAGTACTTC.

This clone has just a few counts. The chain has TRBV6-1 and TRBJ2-6, with D hard to call. This CDR3 has 15 residues. Trimming left V 3 bases short and J 0 bases short, with 6 bases between. Germline loops: CDR1 MNHNS, CDR2 SASEGT. The CDR3 is CASSEGSSGANVLTF. CDR3 nucleotide sequence: TGTGCCAGCAGTGAGGGCAGCTCTGGGGCCAACGTCCTGACTTTC.

J is TRBJ2-7 and V is TRBV5-1; 9 positions agree with TRBD1. J gave up 5 bases and V 2 bases, and 5 bases lay outside the gene matches. The germline V gene has CDR1 SGHRS and CDR2 YFSETQ. The CDR3 runs 14 residues. DNA for the CDR3: TGCGCCAGCAGCTTAACGGGACAGGGAGACGAGCAGTACTTC. As protein: CASSLTGQGDEQYF.

This clone is large (0.1 to 1%). This chain connects TRBV11-2 to TRBJ1-2; TRBD1 matches 10 bases. CDR3 length equals 15 residues. Germline lookup yields CDR1 SGHAT and CDR2 FQNNGV. V was clipped by 6 bases and J by 8 bases; unmatched bases: 12. The CDR3 bases are TGTGCCAGCAGTTCAAGCGGGACAGGGGATTACGGCTACACCTTC. This sequence encodes CASSSSGTGDYGYTF.

This chain links TRBV29-1 with TRBJ2-1; 8 bases agree with TRBD2. This CDR3 comprises 16 residues. Germline values: CDR1 SQVTM, CDR2 ANQGSEA. Trimming cost V 0 bases and J 0 bases; bases outside gene matches: 4. The CDR3 bases are TGCAGCGTTGAAGATTCGGCGGGGGGCTCCTACAATGAGCAGTTCTTC. Translating gives CSVEDSAGGSYNEQFF.

The chain joins TRBV28 to TRBJ2-4, with 8 bases lining up with TRBD2. V shed 4 bases, J shed 6 bases, and the junction held 8 bases outside the gene matches. The CDR3 contains 15 residues. Germline CDR1 is MDHEN and CDR2 is SYDVKM. CDR3 in DNA: TGTGCCAGCAGTTCAGCGGGAGTGGGAGGAAACATTCAGTACTTC. Protein sequence: CASSSAGVGGNIQYF. Looking up the rest from reference TRBV28 and TRBJ2-4 gives the full variable domain: DVKVTQSSRYLVKRTGEKVFLECVQDMDHENMFWYRQDPGLGLRLIYFSYDVKMKEKGDIPEGYSVSREKKERFSLILESASTNQTSMYLCASSSAGVGGNIQYFGAGTRLSVL.

This rearrangement joins TRBV7-2 to TRBJ2-7; 7 bases match TRBD1. V shed 4 bases and J 4 bases; nucleotides not matched to a gene: 7. Germline CDR1 SGHTA, CDR2 FQGNSA. The CDR3 covers 14 residues. The CDR3 DNA reads TGTGCCAGCAGCTCAGGACAGGACCTTTACGAGCAGTACTTC. Translated: CASSSGQDLYEQYF.

The sample holds one count of this clone. In nucleotides, the CDR3 is TGTGCCAGCAGTTGGACTAGAAACTACGAGCAGTACTTC. The encoded protein is CASSWTRNYEQYF. The gene calls are TRBV27 and TRBJ2-5; 7 bases are a match to TRBD2. The DNA end lines up better with TRBJ2-7; the J call may be wrong. This CDR3 has 13 residues. CDR1 MNHEY and CDR2 SMNVEV come from the germline V gene (reference sequence).

The chain links TRBV19 to TRBJ1-2; D remains ambiguous. Trimming cost V 1 base and J 8 bases, with 14 bases left between them. This CDR3 contains 14 residues. Germline CDR1 LNHDA, CDR2 SQIVND (reference sequence). CDR3 sequence (DNA): TGTGCCAGTAGTATAGCTCTCGACCGAGGAGGCTACACCTTC. Translated: CASSIALDRGGYTF.

This chain joins TRBV25-1 and TRBJ1-2; no clear D gene. The germline V gene has CDR1 MGHDK and CDR2 SYGVNS. V lost 3 bases and J 3 bases, leaving 8 bases between the germline ends. The CDR3 runs to 13 residues. This CDR3 reads CASSELGDYGYTF. The CDR3, as DNA: TGTGCCAGCAGTGAGCTAGGAGACTATGGCTACACCTTC.

The V and J genes are TRBV19 and TRBJ2-1; 8 nucleotides line up with TRBD2. V was pared by 3 bases and J by 7 bases, with 5 bases of the junction left unmatched. CDR1 and CDR2 from the germline V gene are LNHDA and SQIVND (reference sequence). This CDR3 is built from 14 residues. The CDR3 coding sequence is TGTGCCAGTAGTATCGGGGGGGGCTGGAATGAGCAGTTCTTC. This encodes CASSIGGGWNEQFF.

The rearrangement uses TRBV11-2 and TRBJ1-4; D is uncertain. Germline V gives CDR1 SGHAT, CDR2 FQNNGV. CDR3 length: 15 residues. V lost 2 bases and J lost 1, with 8 bases in between. This CDR3 is CASSLSHRTNEKLFF. The CDR3 bases are TGTGCCAGCAGCTTATCTCATAGAACTAATGAAAAACTGTTTTTT. Complete variable domain (other parts from reference TRBV11-2 and TRBJ1-4): EAGVAQSPRYKIIEKRQSVAFWCNPISGHATLYWYQQILGQGPKLLIQFQNNGVVDDSQLPKDRFSAERLKGVDSTLKIQPAKLEDSAVYLCASSLSHRTNEKLFFGSGTQLSVL.

V usage is TRBV19 and J usage is TRBJ2-1; 8 nucleotides line up with TRBD2. Looked up from germline, CDR1 is LNHDA and CDR2 is SQIVND (reference sequence). Unmatched junction bases numbered 9, after V lost 4 bases and J lost 7 bases. The CDR3 runs to 15 residues. The CDR3: CASSRVAGGGNEQFF. The CDR3 DNA reads as TGTGCCAGTAGTAGGGTCGCGGGGGGAGGGAATGAGCAGTTCTTC.

This chain joins TRBV4-3 and TRBJ2-7, with 9 bases lining up with TRBD2. Trimming cost V 5 bases and J 0 bases; bases outside gene matches: 2. The CDR3 is made up of 14 amino acids. CDR1 and CDR2 from the germline V gene are LGHNA and YSLEER. The CDR3 bases are TGCGCCAGCAGCAAAGCGGGGGGCTCCTACGAGCAGTACTTC. Translation: CASSKAGGSYEQYF.

The DNA of the CDR3 is TGTGCCAGCAGCGTAGGAGGGTACTCCTACAATGAGCAGTTCTTC. It yields the protein CASSVGGYSYNEQFF. This chain uses TRBV9 with TRBJ2-1; maybe TRBD2 (5 bases). This CDR3 comprises 15 residues. Per germline, CDR1 SGDLS and CDR2 YYNGEE. V shed 0 bases and J shed 0 bases, with 7 bases lying between them. Using reference TRBV9 and TRBJ2-1 for the parts outside the CDR3, the full variable domain is DSGVTQTPKHLITATGQRVTLRCSPRSGDLSVYWYQQSLDQGLQFLIQYYNGEERAKGNILERFSAQQFPDLHSELNLSSLELGDSALYFCASSVGGYSYNEQFFGPGTRLTVL.

CDR3 region: CASRQGASYEQYF. The DNA of the CDR3 is TGTGCCAGCAGACAGGGGGCGAGCTACGAGCAGTACTTC. The gene calls are TRBV27 and TRBJ2-7, with TRBD1 matching 9 bases. V shed 6 bases and J 3 bases; nucleotides not matched to a gene: 3. This CDR3 spans 13 amino acids. The germline V gene encodes CDR1 MNHEY and CDR2 SMNVEV (reference sequence).

This chain connects TRBV5-1 to TRBJ1-5; the D gene is possibly TRBD1 (5 bases). Germline V gives CDR1 SGHRS, CDR2 YFSETQ. The CDR3 runs 15 residues. V was trimmed by 1 base and J by 2 bases, leaving 10 bases between them. CDR3 loop: CASSLTGGGNQPQHF. In DNA, the CDR3 is TGCGCCAGCAGCTTGACCGGAGGGGGCAATCAGCCCCAGCATTTT.

The chain recombines TRBV4-3 with TRBJ2-7; D perhaps matches TRBD1 (5 bases). V was clipped by 0 bases and J by 6 bases, with 9 bases between them. The germline V gene encodes CDR1 LGHNA and CDR2 YSLEER. This CDR3 region has 13 residues. The CDR3 nucleotides are TGCGCCAGCAGCCAAGATTACAGGTTCGAGCAGTACTTC. Translation: CASSQDYRFEQYF.

This chain links TRBV4-3 with TRBJ2-3; D ambiguous. Looked up from germline, CDR1 is LGHNA and CDR2 is YSLEER. The CDR3 length is 13 residues. V shed 5 bases and J shed 1 base, with 7 bases lying between them. As DNA, the CDR3 is TGCGCCAGCAGCAAAAGCGGCACAGATACGCAGTATTTT. Its protein is CASSKSGTDTQYF.

This chain joins TRBV7-8 and TRBJ1-5, with TRBD1 matching over 8 bases. Germline loops: CDR1 SGHVS, CDR2 FQNEAQ. V shed 4 bases and J 3 bases; nucleotides not matched to a gene: 5. The CDR3 contains 15 residues. Written as DNA, the CDR3 is TGTGCCAGCAGCTCAGGGGGCGGCCTCAATCAGCCCCAGCATTTT. Translating it yields CASSSGGGLNQPQHF.

This sequence joins TRBV6-1 and TRBJ2-5; TRBD2 might be the D (6 bases). The CDR3 totals 15 residues. Deletions cut 2 bases from V and 1 base from J, with 11 bases between. The germline gives CDR1 MNHNS, CDR2 SASEGT. In DNA form, the CDR3 reads TGTGCCAGCAGTGAATGGCTAGCGCTCCAAGAGACCCAGTACTTC. It codes for CASSEWLALQETQYF.

The V and J genes are TRBV27 and TRBJ1-1; TRBD1 agrees at 10 bases. Trimming cost V 10 bases and J 10 bases; bases outside gene matches: 12. The CDR3 is 13 residues long. Germline assignment: CDR1 MNHEY and CDR2 SMNVEV (reference sequence). The CDR3 here is CATSDRGAAGAFF. The DNA for the CDR3 is TGTGCCACCTCGGACAGGGGGGCGGCAGGAGCTTTCTTT.

This chain links TRBV5-1 with TRBJ2-1, with D possibly matching TRBD2 (5 bases). CDR1 SGHRS and CDR2 YFSETQ come from the germline V gene. V dropped 0 bases and J dropped 7 bases, with 11 bases sitting between them. The CDR3 runs 14 residues. CDR3 DNA: TGCGCCAGCAGCTTGGTTGAGGGAAAAAATGAGCAGTTCTTC. Protein product: CASSLVEGKNEQFF. Full variable domain (rest looked up from reference TRBV5-1 and TRBJ2-1): KAGVTQTPRYLIKTRGQQVTLSCSPISGHRSVSWYQQTPGQGLQFLFEYFSETQRNKGNFPGRFSGRQFSNSRSEMNVSTLELGDSALYLCASSLVEGKNEQFFGPGTRLTVL.

This chain connects TRBV6-5 to TRBJ2-2; 7 bases map to TRBD2. Trimming cost V 4 bases and J 5 bases; bases outside gene matches: 10. Per germline, CDR1 MNHEY and CDR2 SVGAGI. This CDR3 has 16 amino acids. The CDR3 spells CASSSYGGSLTGELFF. CDR3 nucleotide sequence: TGTGCCAGCAGTTCATACGGGGGGAGCTTGACCGGGGAGCTGTTTTTT.